Detailed here is one TCR beta chain. Which antigen it targets is not known. The record has no base qualities; no much larger clone is one base away. The immunoSEQ Assay was the method used to sequence TCRbeta CDR3 regions. After extraction, genomic DNA underwent amplification by bias-controlled multiplex PCR, followed by high-throughput sequencing. In the original analysis: To quantify the absolute abundance of each unique TCRbeta CDR3 region, sequences were collapsed and filtered. T cell fraction was estimated by normalization of TCRbeta template counts to usable DNA, with usable DNA being measured through amplification of reference genes present in all nucleated cells. Repertoire TCRs were annotated as SARS-CoV-2-specific by exact matching of V gene, CDR3 amino acid sequence and J gene to a known reactive TCR set. The reference SARS-CoV-2 TCR set was derived from MIRA and filtered for enrichment in COVID-19-positive ImmuneCODE repertoires, a step that removed public or cross-reactive TCRs. Drawing on the MIRA antigens, annotated TCRs were analysed further at the level of specific ORF or position within ORF. Depth was the summed frequency of annotated unique rearrangements, while breadth was defined as annotated unique rearrangements over total unique productive rearrangements. Two-sided Wilcoxon rank-sum tests were applied when comparing TCR breadth between groups. TCRdb stores this immuneACCESS table with in-frame sequences only. Part of the clones is absent; in the studies checked, under half of the shortfall reflects unresolved V genes, and no reason is known for the rest. V and J calls plus clone size are reproduced from that table; the DNA served to infer D and trimming. The sample profile shows 350,000 to 400,000 clones; less than 90% of them were found once. The ten largest clones add up to 3% to 4.5% of the sample.

The record originates from a study of Ad26.COV2.S vaccination and SARS-CoV-2 variants (dated by TCRdb to the early 2020s). Describing the broader study: Vaccine-arm donors were drawn from COV1001, a multicentre, randomized, double-blind, placebo-controlled phase I-IIa trial of Ad26.COV2.S in healthy adults. Dosing of Ad26.COV2.S was intramuscular, at either 5x10^10 or 1x10^11 viral particles, delivered as one shot or as two shots spaced 56 days apart. TCRbeta repertoire sequencing was used to assess the specificity and breadth of SARS-CoV-2-reactive T cell receptors after Ad26.COV2.S vaccination. The TCR-sequenced set comprised about 32 samples: some 20 Ad26.COV2.S vaccine recipients, 5 placebo recipients and 8 SARS-CoV-2 convalescent individuals. Trial participants were randomized into five groups of five, in which low-dose or high-dose Ad26.COV2.S was given once or twice, or placebo was given on both occasions. Blinding of investigators to trial group allocation was maintained during experiments and outcome assessment. Findings and caveats that apply to the study as a whole: Compared with placebo recipients, Ad26.COV2.S recipients showed higher spike-specific TCR breadth (P = 0.0014). The study lacked the statistical power to compare responses across vaccine doses or regimens. Vaccine and placebo recipients had comparable non-spike TCR breadth, which fits with the vaccine containing only spike. The authors noted that the TCR breadth and depth analyses may have underestimated total T cell responses. After vaccination, substantial breadth of spike-specific CD8+ and CD4+ T cell responses was reported.

The sample's treatment or condition label is to be understood as: around 19 received Ad26.COV2.S at low or high dose, single or two shots; several received placebo; per-sample allocation not given. For vaccine and placebo recipients, repertoires were sequenced using samples collected on day 63 after the first injection. Between 29 July and 7 August 2020, Cohort 1b enrolled approximately 26 adults aged 18-55 years at one site in Boston, USA. As a vaccine, Ad26.COV2.S was a replication-incompetent adenovirus type 26 vector that expressed a prefusion-stabilized SARS-CoV-2 spike protein derived from the original Wuhan strain. CDR1 KGHSH and CDR2 LQKENI were looked up in the germline V gene. Compared with germline, V lacks 3 bases and J lacks 2 bases; bases without a gene match: 3. From the cysteine through the phenylalanine, the CDR3 covers 17 amino acids. CDR3 DNA is the only sequence kept; it has 51 bases, read in frame from the first base.

The starting material was peripheral blood, obtained in a trial of Ad26.COV2.S vaccine versus placebo. The TCR sequence derives from a person between 18 and 65 years old who received the Ad26.COV2.S COVID-19 vaccine or a placebo. This receptor chain uses TRBV18 and TRBJ2-2; the central 13 bases match TRBD2. In nucleotide form, the sequence is TGTGCCAGCTCACCGATGGGACTAGCGGGAAACACCGGGGAGCTGTTTTTT. Its product reads: CASSPMGLAGNTGELFF.